The rows below give T cell receptor beta chains drawn from one sample of a study of beta chain features in type 1 diabetes. Assay used: immunoSEQ multiplex PCR; TCRdb lists only in-frame clones, some missing. The table records hundreds of thousands of clones, 9.5% to 12% of them present only once. The specimen sequenced was naive CD4+ T cells from blood. These receptors all come from a woman aged 18 to 35 in good health. CDR3s include the opening cysteine and the closing phenylalanine or tryptophan. D genes are given only for firm matches. Clone size is stated in some rows and not others, as once, few, many or a class when expanded.

>.|TRBV4-1|few|TRBJ1-1
CASSQDPNTEAFF
TGCGCCAGCAGCCAAGACCCGAACACTGAAGCTTTCTTT
>.|TRBV7-2|few|TRBJ2-3
CASSTSGVTDTQYF
TGTGCCAGCTCAACTAGTGGAGTCACAGATACGCAGTATTTT
>.|TRBV2|.|TRBJ1-4
CASRAYREVFF
TGTGCCAGCAGGGCCTACAGGGAAGTGTTTTTT
>.|TRBV18|.|TRBJ1-5
CASSPYGVQPQHF
TGTGCCAGCTCACCATACGGGGTGCAGCCCCAGCATTTT
>.|TRBV15|.|TRBJ1-2
CATSRVQGSNYGYTF
TGTGCCACCAGCAGGGTACAGGGATCTAACTATGGCTACACCTTC
>TRBD2|TRBV2|.|TRBJ2-3
CASSVQRGGLDTQYF
TGTGCCAGCAGTGTACAGCGGGGGGGCCTGGATACGCAGTATTTT
>.|TRBV7-3|.|TRBJ2-1
CASSFGPSEYNEQFF
TGTGCCAGCAGCTTCGGACCTAGCGAATACAATGAGCAGTTCTTC
>.|TRBV25-1|.|TRBJ2-5
CASSYGETQYF
TGTGCCAGCAGTTACGGGGAGACCCAGTACTTC
>.|TRBV4-3|.|TRBJ2-5
CASSQDVGYQETQYF
TGCGCCAGCAGCCAAGATGTGGGGTACCAAGAGACCCAGTACTTC
>TRBD2|TRBV7-2|few|TRBJ2-7
CASSPSGYEQYF
TGTGCCAGCAGCCCTAGCGGCTACGAGCAGTACTTC
>.|TRBV11-1|.|TRBJ2-1
CASSSSSGGGYNEQFF
TGTGCCAGCAGCTCATCTAGCGGAGGGGGGTACAATGAGCAGTTCTTC
>TRBD2|TRBV29-1|.|TRBJ2-3
CSVLPSGGRTDTQYF
TGCAGCGTCCTTCCCTCGGGCGGGAGGACAGATACGCAGTATTTT
>TRBD1|TRBV11-3|few|TRBJ2-5
CASSSWDRDQETQYF
TGTGCCAGCAGCTCATGGGACAGGGACCAAGAGACCCAGTACTTC
>.|TRBV5-1|once|TRBJ2-5
CASSFRVGETQYF
TGCGCCAGCAGCTTCAGGGTTGGGGAGACCCAGTACTTC
>.|TRBV7-6|few|TRBJ1-1
CASSFLQGANTEAFF
TGTGCCAGCAGCTTCCTACAGGGCGCAAACACTGAAGCTTTCTTT
>TRBD1|TRBV2|few|TRBJ2-6
CASSLQGVGTGANVLTF
TGTGCCAGCAGTCTCCAGGGGGTGGGAACTGGGGCCAACGTCCTGACTTTC
>.|TRBV20-1|few|TRBJ1-1
CSASLGPEAFF
TGCAGTGCTAGTTTGGGCCCTGAAGCTTTCTTT
>TRBD2|TRBV7-2|few|TRBJ2-5
CASSLMTSGQETQYF
TGTGCCAGCAGCTTAATGACTAGCGGGCAAGAGACCCAGTACTTC
>.|TRBV28|.|TRBJ2-3
CASSVLTDTQYF
TGTGCCAGCAGTGTCCTCACAGATACGCAGTATTTT
>TRBD1|TRBV12-5|.|TRBJ2-1
CASANRGQPNEQFF
TGTGCTAGCGCTAACAGGGGCCAGCCCAATGAGCAGTTCTTC
>.|TRBV2|.|TRBJ1-6
CASSNEPSSPLHF
TGTGCCAGCAGCAACGAGCCCTCTTCACCCCTCCACTTT
>.|TRBV23-1|.|TRBJ2-5
CASSQRQGLVEETQYF
TGCGCCAGCAGTCAACGACAGGGACTGGTCGAAGAGACCCAGTACTTC
>.|TRBV6-1|few|TRBJ2-4
CASRGSVYQNIQYF
TGTGCCAGCCGGGGGTCCGTTTACCAAAACATTCAGTACTTC
>.|TRBV19|.|TRBJ2-5
CASSIRRSAETQYF
TGTGCCAGTAGTATAAGAAGGTCGGCGGAGACCCAGTACTTC
>.|TRBV9|.|TRBJ2-1
CASSVGTGSYNEQFF
TGTGCCAGCAGCGTAGGGACTGGCTCCTACAATGAGCAGTTCTTC
>.|TRBV5-1|few|TRBJ2-1
CASSFGGIYNEQFF
TGCGCCAGCAGCTTCGGCGGAATTTATAATGAGCAGTTCTTC
>.|TRBV18|few|TRBJ2-3
CASSPPGGTGGTDTQYF
TGTGCCAGCTCACCACCCGGGGGCACAGGGGGCACAGATACGCAGTATTTT
>.|TRBV7-2|few|TRBJ1-4
CASSFSAGNEKLFF
TGTGCCAGCAGCTTCTCTGCTGGTAATGAAAAACTGTTTTTT
>.|TRBV4-1|few|TRBJ2-5
CASSQSPDPYQETQYF
TGCGCCAGCAGCCAATCACCCGACCCCTACCAAGAGACCCAGTACTTC
>.|TRBV2|.|TRBJ2-1
CASSRPVQAREQFF
TGTGCCAGCAGTCGCCCGGTCCAGGCGCGAGAGCAGTTCTTC
>TRBD1|TRBV4-3|few|TRBJ1-6
CASSQVGDRGYNSPLHF
TGCGCCAGCAGCCAAGTGGGAGACAGGGGTTATAATTCACCCCTCCACTTT
>.|TRBV21-1|few|TRBJ1-3
CASSRRNTIYF
TGTGCCAGCAGCCGCCGAAACACCATATATTTT
>.|TRBV13|.|TRBJ2-1
CASSFTGNEQFF
TGTGCCAGCAGCTTCACGGGAAATGAGCAGTTCTTC
>.|TRBV14|.|TRBJ1-6
CASRRFGGNSSPLHF
TGTGCCAGCAGGCGATTTGGAGGGAATAGTTCACCCCTCCACTTT
>.|TRBV5-1|.|TRBJ2-1
CASSQRDDQQFF
TGCGCCAGCAGCCAACGGGACGACCAGCAGTTCTTC
>.|TRBV7-9|many|TRBJ2-3
CASSFTDTQYF
TGTGCCAGCAGCTTTACAGATACGCAGTATTTT
>.|TRBV14|.|TRBJ2-5
CASSQDPRWLQETQYF
TGTGCCAGCAGCCAAGATCCCCGGTGGCTTCAAGAGACCCAGTACTTC
>.|TRBV4-1|few|TRBJ2-7
CASSQGRARSSYEQYF
TGCGCCAGCAGCCAAGGCAGGGCGAGAAGCTCCTACGAGCAGTACTTC
>.|TRBV6-6|.|TRBJ1-4
CASTPRAEEKLFF
TGTGCCAGCACCCCCCGGGCGGAAGAAAAACTGTTTTTT
>.|TRBV27|few|TRBJ2-3
CASSPHRAASTDTQYF
TGTGCCAGCAGTCCCCACAGAGCTGCTAGCACAGATACGCAGTATTTT
>TRBD1|TRBV7-3|few|TRBJ2-7
CASSSRTGTPYEQYF
TGTGCCAGCAGCTCCCGGACAGGGACTCCCTACGAGCAGTACTTC
>.|TRBV15|.|TRBJ2-3
CATRAGQSTDTQYF
TGTGCCACCAGGGCGGGTCAGTCCACAGATACGCAGTATTTT
>TRBD1|TRBV30|few|TRBJ1-1
CAWRTGGTEAFF
TGTGCCTGGCGGACAGGGGGCACTGAAGCTTTCTTT
>TRBD1|TRBV18|.|TRBJ1-2
CASLQQGANGNGYTF
TGTGCCAGCTTACAACAGGGGGCGAATGGTAATGGCTACACCTTC
>.|TRBV30|.|TRBJ2-1
CAWSAGMAQFF
TGTGCCTGGAGTGCGGGCATGGCGCAGTTCTTC
>.|TRBV25-1|few|TRBJ1-1
CASSQGVITEAFF
TGTGCCAGCAGCCAAGGGGTCATCACTGAAGCTTTCTTT
>.|TRBV14|few|TRBJ2-2
CASSRKQVYGELFF
TGTGCCAGCAGCCGGAAACAGGTTTACGGGGAGCTGTTTTTT
>TRBD1|TRBV15|.|TRBJ2-5
CATSRGQGALLQETQYF
TGTGCCACCAGCAGAGGACAGGGGGCCCTCCTCCAAGAGACCCAGTACTTC
>.|TRBV14|.|TRBJ1-1
CASSRQWGAFF
TGTGCCAGCAGCCGCCAGTGGGGAGCTTTCTTT
>.|TRBV9|few|TRBJ2-1
CASSVEPRGGGQFF
TGTGCCAGCAGCGTAGAGCCCCGGGGCGGTGGGCAGTTCTTC
>.|TRBV9|few|TRBJ2-4
CASSVAGTDPIQYF
TGTGCCAGCAGCGTAGCGGGGACGGATCCAATTCAGTACTTC